The clone carrying this T cell receptor (beta chain) was detected a few times. Losses at the gene ends were 2 bases for V and 5 bases for J; bases not matched to a gene: 2. This CDR3 spans 13 amino acids. CDR1 MNHNS and CDR2 SASEGT come from the germline V gene. This entry is derived from a study of T-cell memory formation after mild COVID-19. Barcoded TCR alpha and TCR beta cDNA libraries with UMIs came from 5'RACE using constant-segment primers. TCRdb re-called the 5' RACE reads through MiXCR, storing one row per CDR3 protein. Among approximately 560,000 distinct CDR3 sequences listed, approximately 15% were seen once.

Source material: PBMCs or a T cell subset sorted from them (not recorded which). The receptor comes from an adult woman who had mild COVID-19 (a few samples of this study predate the infection). Cell type and time point are not known. The rearrangement links TRBV6-1 to TRBJ2-5; TRBD2 matches 7 bases. The CDR3 loop reads CASSELLAETQYF. The CDR3 DNA reads TGTGCCAGCAGTGAACTACTAGCGGAGACCCAGTACTTC.